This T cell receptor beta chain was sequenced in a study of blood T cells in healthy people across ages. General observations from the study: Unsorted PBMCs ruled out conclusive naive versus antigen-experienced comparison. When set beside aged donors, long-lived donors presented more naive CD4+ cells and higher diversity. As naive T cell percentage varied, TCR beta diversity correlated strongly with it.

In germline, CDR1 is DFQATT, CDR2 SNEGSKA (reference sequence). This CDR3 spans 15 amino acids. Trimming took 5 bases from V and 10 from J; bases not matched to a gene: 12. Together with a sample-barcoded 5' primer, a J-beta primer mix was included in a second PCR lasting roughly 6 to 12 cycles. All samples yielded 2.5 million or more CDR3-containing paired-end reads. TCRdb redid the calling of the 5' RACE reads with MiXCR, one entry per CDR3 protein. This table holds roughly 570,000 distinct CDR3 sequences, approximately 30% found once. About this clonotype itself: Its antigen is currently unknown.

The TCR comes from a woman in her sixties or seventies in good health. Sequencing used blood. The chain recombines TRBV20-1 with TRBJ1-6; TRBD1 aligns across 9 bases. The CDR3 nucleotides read TGCAGTGCTCCCCACGGGGGACAGGGACGCTCACCCCTCCACTTT. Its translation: CSAPHGGQGRSPLHF.